This T cell receptor (beta chain) was sequenced for a study of memory CD4+ T cells and cytomegalovirus serostatus. Study-level points and caveats: Each of approximately 73 CMV-associated TCRbeta sequences occurred in one to five individuals. CMV serostatus prediction reached median AUC approximately 0.95, or 0.91 with US-trained model. The CMV-associated TCR signature appears largely within the CD4+ memory repertoire.

The sort gate was single viable CD3+CD4+CD8-CD45RO+ cells for memory CD4+ T cells. Positive selection with CD4 microbeads enriched total CD4+ T cells. Sequencing was performed with immunoSEQ multiplex PCR; in TCRdb, only in-frame clones are kept and a portion is missing. The profile shows roughly 50,000 clones, less than 85% of them singletons. As regards this clone: Its antigen is still unknown.

The sequencing input was memory CD4+ T cells from blood. This clonotype was sampled from an adult in good health and CMV-seronegative.

CDR3 sequence: CAISESRQATHYNEQFF. The CDR3 DNA follows: TGTGCCATCAGTGAGAGTCGGCAGGCCACTCACTACAATGAGCAGTTCTTC. The V call is TRBV10-3, the J call TRBJ2-1; no clear D. Per germline, CDR1 ENHRY and CDR2 SYGVKD. Trimming cost V 2 bases and J 3 bases, with 17 bases left between them. CDR3 length: 17 amino acids.